What follows describes a single TCR beta chain. The antigen remains unidentified. Healthy bone marrow donors made up the cohort. Donors had nominal health at sampling but likely had unrecorded immune exposures. The data were obtained in a study of cytomegalovirus exposure and HLA in healthy donors. Study overall: Researchers found that about four fifths of 350 to 500 genotyped donors fell within the Caucasian-associated ancestry cluster. Study-level findings and limits: Altogether, more than 150 TCR beta chains were recorded as cytomegalovirus-associated.

Researchers ran the PCR with 60 Vbeta and 13 Jbeta primers. Measured with immunoSEQ multiplex PCR; TCRdb has only the in-frame clones, and not every one. Of roughly 100,000 clones listed, roughly three quarters are singletons. J gave up 3 bases and V 1 base, and 6 bases lay outside the gene matches. Germline CDR1 reads SEHNR; CDR2 reads FQNEAQ (reference sequence). The CDR3 is made up of 17 amino acids. The TCR sequence derives from a man between 50 and 59 years old in good health and CMV-seropositive. Sample: PBMCs. This chain links TRBV7-9 with TRBJ1-4, with 9 bases matching TRBD1. Here the CDR3 reads CASSLGAGTGPNEKLFF. The CDR3 nucleotides read TGTGCCAGCAGCTTAGGGGCCGGGACAGGGCCTAATGAAAAACTGTTTTTT.